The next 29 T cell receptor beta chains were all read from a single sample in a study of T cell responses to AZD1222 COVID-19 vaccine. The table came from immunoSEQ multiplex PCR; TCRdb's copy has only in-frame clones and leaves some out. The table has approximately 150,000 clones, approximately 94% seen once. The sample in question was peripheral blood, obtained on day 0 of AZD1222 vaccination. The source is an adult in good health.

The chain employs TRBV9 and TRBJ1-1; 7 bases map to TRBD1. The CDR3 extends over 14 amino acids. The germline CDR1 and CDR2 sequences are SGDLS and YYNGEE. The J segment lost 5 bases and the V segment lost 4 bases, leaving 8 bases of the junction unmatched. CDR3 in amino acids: CASSIDRVGTEAFF. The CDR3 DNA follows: TGTGCCAGCAGCATAGACAGGGTTGGGACTGAAGCTTTCTTT.

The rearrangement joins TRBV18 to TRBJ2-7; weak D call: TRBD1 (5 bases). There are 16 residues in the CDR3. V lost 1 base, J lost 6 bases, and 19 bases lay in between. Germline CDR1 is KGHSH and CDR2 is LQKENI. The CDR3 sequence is CASSPLRLQGNIEQYF. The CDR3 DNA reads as TGTGCCAGCTCACCACTTCGACTCCAGGGTAATATCGAGCAGTACTTC. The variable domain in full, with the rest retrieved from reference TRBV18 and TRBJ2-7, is NAGVMQNPRHLVRRRGQEARLRCSPMKGHSHVYWYRQLPEEGLKFMVYLQKENIIDESGMPKERFSAEFPKEGPSILRIQQVVRGDSAAYFCASSPLRLQGNIEQYFGPGTRLTVT.

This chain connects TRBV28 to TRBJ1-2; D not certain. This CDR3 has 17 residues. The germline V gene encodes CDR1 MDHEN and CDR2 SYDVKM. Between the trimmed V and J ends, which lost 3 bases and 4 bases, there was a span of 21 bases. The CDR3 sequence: CASSFPFPAGVSYGYTF. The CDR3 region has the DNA TGTGCCAGCAGTTTCCCCTTTCCCGCAGGAGTTAGCTATGGCTACACCTTC.

CDR3 nucleotide sequence: TGTGCCAGCAGCCAAGATGAGGGGAGCAATCAGCCCCAGCATTTT. As protein: CASSQDEGSNQPQHF. The J gene is TRBJ1-5, the V gene TRBV4-2, with a weak D call TRBD1 (5 bases). The CDR3 loop spans 15 amino acids. Looked up from germline, CDR1 is LGHNA and CDR2 is YNFKEQ. V shed 0 bases and J shed 1 base, with 7 bases lying between them.

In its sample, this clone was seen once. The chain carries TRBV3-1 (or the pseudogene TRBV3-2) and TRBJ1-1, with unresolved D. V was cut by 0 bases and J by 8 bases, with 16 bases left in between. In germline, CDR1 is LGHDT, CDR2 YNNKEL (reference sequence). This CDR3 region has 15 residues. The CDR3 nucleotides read TGTGCCAGCAGCCAAGACGCGGGTTCAAGGTCGGAAGCTTTCTTT. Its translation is CASSQDAGSRSEAFF.

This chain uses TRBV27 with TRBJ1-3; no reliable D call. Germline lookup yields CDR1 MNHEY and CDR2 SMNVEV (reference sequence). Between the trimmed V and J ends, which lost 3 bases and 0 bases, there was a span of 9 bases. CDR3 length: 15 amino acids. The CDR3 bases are TGTGCCAGCAGTTTGAAAGGCAGCTCTGGAAACACCATATATTTT. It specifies CASSLKGSSGNTIYF.

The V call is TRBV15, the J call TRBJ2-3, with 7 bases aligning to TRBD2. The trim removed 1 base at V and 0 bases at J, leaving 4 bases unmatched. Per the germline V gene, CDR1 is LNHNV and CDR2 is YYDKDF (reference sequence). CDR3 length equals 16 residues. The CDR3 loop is CATSRVGGYSTDTQYF. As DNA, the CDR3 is TGTGCCACCAGCAGAGTGGGAGGGTATAGCACAGATACGCAGTATTTT.

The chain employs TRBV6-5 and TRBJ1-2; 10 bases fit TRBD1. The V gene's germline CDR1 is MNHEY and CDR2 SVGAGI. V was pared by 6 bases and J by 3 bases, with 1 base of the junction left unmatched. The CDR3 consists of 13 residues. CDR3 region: CASRGTGDYGYTF. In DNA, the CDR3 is TGTGCCAGCAGGGGGACAGGGGACTATGGCTACACCTTC.

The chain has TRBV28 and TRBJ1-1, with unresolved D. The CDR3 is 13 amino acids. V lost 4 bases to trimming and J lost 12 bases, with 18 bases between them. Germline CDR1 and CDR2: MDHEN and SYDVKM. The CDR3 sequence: CASSSGGFGRPFF. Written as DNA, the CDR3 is TGTGCCAGCAGTTCCGGTGGGTTCGGGCGACCTTTCTTT.

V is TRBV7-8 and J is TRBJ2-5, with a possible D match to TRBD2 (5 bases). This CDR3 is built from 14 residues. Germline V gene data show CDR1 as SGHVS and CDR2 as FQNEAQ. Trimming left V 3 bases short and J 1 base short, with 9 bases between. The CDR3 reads CASSLGSSQETQYF. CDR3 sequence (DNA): TGTGCCAGCAGCTTGGGGAGCTCCCAAGAGACCCAGTACTTC.

CDR3 nucleotides: TGCGCCAGCAGCGACCAGACTGGCGGGAGTAATGAGCAGTTCTTC. This gives the protein CASSDQTGGSNEQFF. The V and J genes are TRBV10-1 and TRBJ2-1; 7 nucleotides align to TRBD2. CDR1 is WNHNN and CDR2 is SYGVQD in the germline V gene (reference sequence). The length of the CDR3 is 15 residues. After removal of 6 bases from V and 7 bases from J, the junction contained 12 bases not matched to a gene.

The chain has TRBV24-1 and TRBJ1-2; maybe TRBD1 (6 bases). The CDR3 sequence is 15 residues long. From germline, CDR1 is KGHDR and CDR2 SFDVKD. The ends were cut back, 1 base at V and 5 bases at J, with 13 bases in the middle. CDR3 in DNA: TGTGCCACCAGTGATTTTGTAGGGCAGGGGTATGGCTACACCTTC. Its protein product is CATSDFVGQGYGYTF.

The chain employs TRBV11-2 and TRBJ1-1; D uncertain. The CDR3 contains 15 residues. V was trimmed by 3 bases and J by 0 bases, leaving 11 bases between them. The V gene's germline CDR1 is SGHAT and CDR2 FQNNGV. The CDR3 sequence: CASSFTQIMNTEAFF. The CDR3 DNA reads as TGTGCCAGCAGCTTCACTCAGATAATGAACACTGAAGCTTTCTTT.

The CDR3 nucleotides read TGCGCCAGCAGCCCAGAGCGGATCTCCTACGAGCAGTACTTC. Translating it yields CASSPERISYEQYF. V is TRBV5-1 and J is TRBJ2-7; D may be TRBD2 (5 bases). This CDR3 comprises 14 residues. Trimming left V 4 bases short and J 0 bases short, with 11 bases between. Germline CDR1 reads SGHRS; CDR2 reads YFSETQ.

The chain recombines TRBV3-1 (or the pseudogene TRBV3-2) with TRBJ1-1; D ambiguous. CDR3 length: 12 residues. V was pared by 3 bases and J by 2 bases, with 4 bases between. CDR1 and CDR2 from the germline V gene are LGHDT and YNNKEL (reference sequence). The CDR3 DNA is TGTGCCAGCAGCCACGGAAACACTGAAGCTTTCTTT. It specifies CASSHGNTEAFF.

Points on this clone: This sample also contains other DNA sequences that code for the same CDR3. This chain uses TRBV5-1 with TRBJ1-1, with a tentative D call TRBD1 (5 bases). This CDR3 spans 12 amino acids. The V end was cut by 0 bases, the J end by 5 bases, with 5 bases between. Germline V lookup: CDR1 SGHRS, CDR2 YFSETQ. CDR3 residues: CASSLEGTEAFF. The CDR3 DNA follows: TGCGCCAGCAGCTTGGAGGGGACTGAAGCTTTCTTT. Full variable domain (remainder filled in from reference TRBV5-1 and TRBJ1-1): KAGVTQTPRYLIKTRGQQVTLSCSPISGHRSVSWYQQTPGQGLQFLFEYFSETQRNKGNFPGRFSGRQFSNSRSEMNVSTLELGDSALYLCASSLEGTEAFFGQGTRLTVV.

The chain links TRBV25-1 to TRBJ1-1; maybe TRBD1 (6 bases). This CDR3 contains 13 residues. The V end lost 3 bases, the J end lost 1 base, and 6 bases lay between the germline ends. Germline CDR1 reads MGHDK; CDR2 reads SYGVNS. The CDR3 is CASSDRGNTEAFF. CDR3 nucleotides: TGTGCCAGCAGTGACAGGGGGAACACTGAAGCTTTCTTT. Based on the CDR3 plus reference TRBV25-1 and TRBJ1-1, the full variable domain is EADIYQTPRYLVIGTGKKITLECSQTMGHDKMYWYQQDPGMELHLIHYSYGVNSTEKGDLSSESTVSRIRTEHFPLTLESARPSHTSQYLCASSDRGNTEAFFGQGTRLTVV.

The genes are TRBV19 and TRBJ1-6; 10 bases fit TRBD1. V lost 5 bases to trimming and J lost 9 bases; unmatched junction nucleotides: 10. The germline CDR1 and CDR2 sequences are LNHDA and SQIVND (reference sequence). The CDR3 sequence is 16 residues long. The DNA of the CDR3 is TGTGCCAGTAGTCCCACTACCGGGACAGGGGCTTCACCCCTCCACTTT. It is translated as CASSPTTGTGASPLHF. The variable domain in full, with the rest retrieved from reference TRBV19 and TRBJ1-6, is DGGITQSPKYLFRKEGQNVTLSCEQNLNHDAMYWYRQDPGQGLRLIYYSQIVNDFQKGDIAEGYSVSREKKESFPLTVTSAQKNPTAFYLCASSPTTGTGASPLHFGNGTRLTVT.

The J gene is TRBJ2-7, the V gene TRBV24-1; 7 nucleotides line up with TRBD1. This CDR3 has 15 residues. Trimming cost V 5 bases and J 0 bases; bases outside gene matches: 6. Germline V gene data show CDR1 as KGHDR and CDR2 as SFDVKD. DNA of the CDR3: TGTGCCACCAGTGGGGGGACAGCCAACTCCTACGAGCAGTACTTC. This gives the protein CATSGGTANSYEQYF.

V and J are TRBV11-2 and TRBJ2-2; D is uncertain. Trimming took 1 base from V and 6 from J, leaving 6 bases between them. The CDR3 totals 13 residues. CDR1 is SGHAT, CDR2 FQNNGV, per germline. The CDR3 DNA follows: TGTGCCAGCAGCTTAGGGGTAGCCGGGGAGCTGTTTTTT. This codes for CASSLGVAGELFF.

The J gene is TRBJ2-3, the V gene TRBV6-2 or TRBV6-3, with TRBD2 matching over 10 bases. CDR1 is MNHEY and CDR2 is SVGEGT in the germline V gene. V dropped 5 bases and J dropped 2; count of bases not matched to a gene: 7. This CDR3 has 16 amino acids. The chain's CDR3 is CASSRWTSGYTDTQYF. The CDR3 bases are TGTGCCAGCAGTAGGTGGACTAGCGGTTACACAGATACGCAGTATTTT.

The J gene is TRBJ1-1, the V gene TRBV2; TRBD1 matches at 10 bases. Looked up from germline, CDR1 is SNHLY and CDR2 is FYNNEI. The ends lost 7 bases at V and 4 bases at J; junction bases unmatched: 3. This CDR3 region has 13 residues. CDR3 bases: TGTGCCAGCATTAGACAGGGGGCCACTGAAGCTTTCTTT. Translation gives CASIRQGATEAFF.

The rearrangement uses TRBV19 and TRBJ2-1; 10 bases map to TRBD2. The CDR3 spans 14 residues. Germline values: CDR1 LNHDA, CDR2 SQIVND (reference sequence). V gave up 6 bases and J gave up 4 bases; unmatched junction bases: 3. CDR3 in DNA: TGTGCCAGTAGGGGGACTAGCGTATACAATGAGCAGTTCTTC. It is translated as CASRGTSVYNEQFF.

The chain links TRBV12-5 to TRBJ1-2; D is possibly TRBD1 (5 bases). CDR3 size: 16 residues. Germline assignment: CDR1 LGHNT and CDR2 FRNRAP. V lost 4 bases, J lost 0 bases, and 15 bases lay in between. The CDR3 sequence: CASGSSRDRTNYGYTF. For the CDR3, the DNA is TGTGCTAGTGGTTCAAGCCGGGACCGGACTAACTATGGCTACACCTTC.

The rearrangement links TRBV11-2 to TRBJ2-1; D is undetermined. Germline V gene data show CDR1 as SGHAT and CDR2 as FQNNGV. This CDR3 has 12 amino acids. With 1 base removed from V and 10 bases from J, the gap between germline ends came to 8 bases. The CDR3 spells CASSLVFPEQFF. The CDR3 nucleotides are TGTGCCAGCAGCTTAGTGTTTCCGGAGCAGTTCTTC.

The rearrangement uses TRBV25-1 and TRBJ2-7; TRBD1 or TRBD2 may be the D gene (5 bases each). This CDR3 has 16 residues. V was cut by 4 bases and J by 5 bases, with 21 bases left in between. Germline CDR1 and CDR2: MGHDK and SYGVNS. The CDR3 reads CASSGGTGTKRHEQYF. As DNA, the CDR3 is TGTGCCAGCAGTGGAGGTACCGGGACCAAGCGCCACGAGCAGTACTTC.

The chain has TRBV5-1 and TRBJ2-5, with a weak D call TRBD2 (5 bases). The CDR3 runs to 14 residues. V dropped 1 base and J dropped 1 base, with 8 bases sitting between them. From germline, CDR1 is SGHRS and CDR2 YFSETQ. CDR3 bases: TGCGCCAGCAGCTTGTTTGGGAGCCAAGAGACCCAGTACTTC. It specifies CASSLFGSQETQYF.

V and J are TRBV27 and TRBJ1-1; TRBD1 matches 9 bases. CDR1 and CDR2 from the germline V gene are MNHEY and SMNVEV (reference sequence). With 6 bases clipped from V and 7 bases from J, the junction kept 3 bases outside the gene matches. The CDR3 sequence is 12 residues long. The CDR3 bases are TGTGCCAGCAGGACAGGGGGTCTTGAAGCTTTCTTT. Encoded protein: CASRTGGLEAFF.

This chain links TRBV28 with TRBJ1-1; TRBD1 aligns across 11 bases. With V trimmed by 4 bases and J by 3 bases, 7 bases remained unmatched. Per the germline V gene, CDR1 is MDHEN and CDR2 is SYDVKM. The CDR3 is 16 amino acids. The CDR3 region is CASSSYGQGADTEAFF. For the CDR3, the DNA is TGTGCCAGCAGTTCCTACGGACAGGGGGCGGACACTGAAGCTTTCTTT.